Listed here are 19 T cell receptor beta chains from one sample, sequenced in a study of shared clonotypes between healthy human individuals. Only in-frame clones appear in the TCRdb table, and some are missing; sequencing was by immunoSEQ multiplex PCR. Of some 2.3 million clones in the sample, more than 80% were seen once. The material sequenced was naive CD4+ T cells from PBMCs. This sample's subset: CD45RA+ positively selected. The receptors were sampled from a man between 18 and 35 years old in good health. Some clones in this sample may be carry-over from other donors' samples.

The chain has TRBV30 and TRBJ2-7; D is perhaps TRBD1 or TRBD2 (5 bases each). Germline V CDR1 and CDR2: GTSNPN, SVGIG (reference sequence). The V end lost 5 bases, the J end lost 3 bases, and 11 bases lay between the germline ends. This CDR3 is built from 12 residues. The CDR3 loop reads CAWGTGYYEQYF. Written as DNA, the CDR3 is TGTGCCTGGGGGACGGGGTACTACGAGCAGTACTTC.

V usage is TRBV19 and J usage is TRBJ2-7; 9 bases agree with TRBD1. The V gene's germline CDR1 is LNHDA and CDR2 SQIVND (reference sequence). The CDR3 is 14 amino acids. J gave up 3 bases and V 4 bases, and 4 bases lay outside the gene matches. In DNA form, the CDR3 reads TGTGCCAGTAGTAAGGGACAGGGATTCTACGAGCAGTACTTC. Its translation is CASSKGQGFYEQYF.

This clone was detected only once. The rearrangement joins TRBV5-1 to TRBJ2-1; TRBD2 aligns across 8 bases. The CDR3 totals 16 residues. Germline lookup yields CDR1 SGHRS and CDR2 YFSETQ. The V segment lost 5 bases and the J segment 0 bases; nucleotides outside the gene matches: 7. The DNA for the CDR3 is TGCGCCAGCAGTCTTTTAGCGGGACTCTCCTACAATGAGCAGTTCTTC. Protein product: CASSLLAGLSYNEQFF.

This clone was counted a single time. Other nucleotide sequences from this sample produce the same CDR3. The chain couples TRBV5-1 to TRBJ2-5; TRBD1 aligns across 9 bases. The CDR3 length is 13 residues. Germline lookup yields CDR1 SGHRS and CDR2 YFSETQ. V lost 4 bases, J lost 5 bases, and 3 bases stayed unmatched. As DNA, the CDR3 is TGCGCCAGCAGCCGCGACAGGGGGGAGACCCAGTACTTC. Translation gives CASSRDRGETQYF.

This chain uses TRBV7-3 with TRBJ1-5, with D possibly TRBD1 on 5 matching bases. CDR1 and CDR2 (germline): SGHTA, FQGTGA. The CDR3 spans 17 residues. Deletions cut 1 base from V and 1 base from J, with 14 bases between. The CDR3 nucleotides read TGTGCCAGCAGCTTAAAGGGGCGGGTGAGGAGCAATCAGCCCCAGCATTTT. Protein product: CASSLKGRVRSNQPQHF.

This clone was detected once. Other DNA sequences in the same sample also yield this CDR3. The rearrangement uses TRBV27 and TRBJ2-7; D tentatively fits TRBD1 or TRBD2 (5 bases each). CDR1 is MNHEY, CDR2 SMNVEV, per germline (reference sequence). The germline V and J ends were trimmed by 0 bases and 2 bases, with 5 bases remaining between them. The CDR3 contains 13 residues. The CDR3 loop reads CASSLSGAYEQYF. In DNA form, the CDR3 reads TGTGCCAGCAGTTTATCGGGGGCCTACGAGCAGTACTTC.

The chain carries TRBV6-1 and TRBJ2-3; D may be TRBD1 (6 bases). Between the trimmed V and J ends, which lost 1 base and 6 bases, there was a span of 8 bases. The CDR3 length is 13 residues. Germline-derived CDR1 and CDR2 are MNHNS and SASEGT. This CDR3 is CASSEGTADTQYF. CDR3 DNA sequence: TGTGCCAGCAGTGAAGGGACAGCGGATACGCAGTATTTT.

V usage is TRBV6-4 and J usage is TRBJ2-1, with D perhaps matching TRBD1 (6 bases). The germline V and J ends were trimmed by 0 bases and 1 base, with 10 bases remaining between them. The CDR3 totals 16 residues. CDR1 and CDR2 from the germline V gene are MRHNA and SNTAGT. CDR3 residues: CASSDSYRASYNEQFF. The CDR3 DNA reads TGTGCCAGCAGTGACTCGTACAGGGCTTCCTACAATGAGCAGTTCTTC.

This chain connects TRBV19 to TRBJ2-6; D is perhaps TRBD1 (6 bases). Germline CDR1 is LNHDA and CDR2 is SQIVND (reference sequence). V gave up 9 bases and J gave up 0 bases, with 18 bases separating them. CDR3 length: 17 residues. CDR3 bases: TGTGCCAGCGAACTGGACAGATCTCCCTCTGGGGCCAACGTCCTGACTTTC. It encodes CASELDRSPSGANVLTF.

V usage is TRBV5-1 and J usage is TRBJ2-1, with TRBD1 matching over 9 bases. V dropped 0 bases and J dropped 7; count of bases not matched to a gene: 8. The CDR3 is 16 residues long. Germline V gene lookup returns CDR1 SGHRS and CDR2 YFSETQ. The CDR3 DNA is TGCGCCAGCAGCTTGGGAGGACAGGGGCTTGGGAATGAGCAGTTCTTC. Translating gives CASSLGGQGLGNEQFF.

This chain connects TRBV15 to TRBJ1-2, with D possibly TRBD1 on 5 matching bases. The CDR3 spans 14 residues. CDR1 and CDR2 from the germline V gene are LNHNV and YYDKDF (reference sequence). The V gene lost 5 bases and the J gene lost 3 bases, with 13 bases spanning the gap. This CDR3 is CATSGPGPYYGYTF. CDR3 bases: TGTGCCACCAGCGGTCCGGGGCCTTACTATGGCTACACCTTC.

This chain uses TRBV28 with TRBJ1-3, with a possible D match to TRBD1 (5 bases). CDR1 and CDR2 from the germline V gene are MDHEN and SYDVKM. This CDR3 has 16 residues. V gave up 5 bases and J gave up 0 bases, with 14 bases separating them. Here the CDR3 DNA reads TGTGCCAGCAGTCCTTTGGGGCGGCTCTCTGGAAACACCATATATTTT. It translates to CASSPLGRLSGNTIYF.

The chain carries TRBV6-1 and TRBJ2-5; 7 nucleotides line up with TRBD2. The J segment lost 1 base and the V segment lost 5 bases, leaving 1 base of the junction unmatched. The CDR3 length is 13 residues. Germline CDR1 reads MNHNS; CDR2 reads SASEGT. CDR3 loop: CASSRGGQETQYF. In DNA, the CDR3 is TGTGCCAGCAGTCGCGGGGGCCAAGAGACCCAGTACTTC.

This chain links TRBV28 with TRBJ2-7, with D uncertain. The CDR3 has 15 residues. The germline CDR1 and CDR2 sequences are MDHEN and SYDVKM. Trimming removed 2 bases from V and 0 bases from J, with 11 bases in between. This chain's CDR3 is CASSLHGRSSYEQYF. Written as DNA, the CDR3 is TGTGCCAGCAGTTTACATGGCAGGAGCTCCTACGAGCAGTACTTC.

This chain connects TRBV5-6 to TRBJ2-3; no clear D. This CDR3 is 13 amino acids long. Germline CDR1 is SGHDT and CDR2 is YYEEEE. Trimming removed 7 bases from V and 5 bases from J, with 14 bases in between. CDR3 sequence reads: CASRRIARDTQYF. The CDR3 region has the DNA TGTGCCAGCCGGCGGATAGCAAGAGATACGCAGTATTTT.

On this clone: Distinct nucleotide sequences in the sample also encode this CDR3. The V gene is TRBV5-1, the J gene TRBJ1-5; D is uncertain. Germline V gene lookup returns CDR1 SGHRS and CDR2 YFSETQ. This CDR3 contains 15 residues. Trimming left V 0 bases short and J 4 bases short, with 11 bases between. CDR3: CASSLEGGSNQPQHF. The DNA of the CDR3 is TGCGCCAGCAGCTTGGAGGGAGGATCGAATCAGCCCCAGCATTTT. The full variable domain, its missing parts supplied by reference TRBV5-1 and TRBJ1-5, is KAGVTQTPRYLIKTRGQQVTLSCSPISGHRSVSWYQQTPGQGLQFLFEYFSETQRNKGNFPGRFSGRQFSNSRSEMNVSTLELGDSALYLCASSLEGGSNQPQHFGDGTRLSIL.

In nucleotides, the CDR3 is TGTGCCAGCTCACCAGGAGGATTTAACACTGAAGCTTTCTTT. It encodes CASSPGGFNTEAFF. The chain carries TRBV18 and TRBJ1-1, with unresolved D. This CDR3 contains 14 residues. CDR1 KGHSH and CDR2 LQKENI come from the germline V gene. Trimming left V 2 bases short and J 2 bases short, with 9 bases between.

The rearrangement uses TRBV25-1 and TRBJ2-1; TRBD2 agrees at 9 bases. Germline V gene sequence: CDR1 MGHDK, CDR2 SYGVNS. This CDR3 spans 16 amino acids. Losses at the gene ends were 2 bases for V and 0 bases for J; bases not matched to a gene: 2. CDR3 loop: CASSELAGSSYNEQFF. The DNA for the CDR3 is TGTGCCAGCAGTGAACTAGCGGGGAGCTCCTACAATGAGCAGTTCTTC.

The chain joins TRBV5-1 to TRBJ1-6; 7 positions match TRBD1. This CDR3 spans 16 amino acids. V was clipped by 4 bases and J by 10 bases; unmatched bases: 14. Germline CDR1 SGHRS, CDR2 YFSETQ. The CDR3 sequence is CASSALTGEGGSPLHF. In nucleotides, the CDR3 is TGCGCCAGCAGCGCGTTAACAGGGGAAGGCGGCTCACCCCTCCACTTT. The full variable domain, in which reference TRBV5-1 and TRBJ1-6 provide the parts outside the CDR3, is KAGVTQTPRYLIKTRGQQVTLSCSPISGHRSVSWYQQTPGQGLQFLFEYFSETQRNKGNFPGRFSGRQFSNSRSEMNVSTLELGDSALYLCASSALTGEGGSPLHFGNGTRLTVT.